This T cell receptor beta chain was retrieved from a study of technical replicates of blood from a few donors. CDR3 size: 13 residues. CDR1 SGHNT and CDR2 YYREEE come from the germline V gene (reference sequence). After removal of 5 bases from V and 4 bases from J, the junction contained 3 bases not matched to a gene. Profiled with immunoSEQ multiplex PCR; TCRdb holds only in-frame clones, not every one. The data contain tens of thousands of clones, over 95% of them singletons. This clonotype originated in a human donor in good health. Sequencing was done on a sample of T cells isolated from PBMCs. The rearrangement uses TRBV5-4 and TRBJ1-2; 9 bases line up with TRBD1. DNA for the CDR3: TGTGCCAGCAGGACAGGGGGTACCTATGGCTACACCTTC. It yields the protein CASRTGGTYGYTF.